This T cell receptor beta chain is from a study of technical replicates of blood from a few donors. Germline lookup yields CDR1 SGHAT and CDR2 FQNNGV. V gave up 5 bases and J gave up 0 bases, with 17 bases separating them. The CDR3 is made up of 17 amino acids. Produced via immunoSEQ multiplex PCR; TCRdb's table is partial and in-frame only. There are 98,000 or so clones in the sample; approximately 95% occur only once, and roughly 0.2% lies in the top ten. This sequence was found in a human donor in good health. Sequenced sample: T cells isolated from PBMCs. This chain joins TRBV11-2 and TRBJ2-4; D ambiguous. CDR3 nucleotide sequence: TGTGCCAGCAGCCCGCGCCATGGTGATCTAGCCAAAAACATTCAGTACTTC. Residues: CASSPRHGDLAKNIQYF.